This TCR beta chain was identified during a study of cytomegalovirus exposure and HLA in healthy donors. This CDR3 is 18 amino acids long. The trim removed 4 bases at V and 6 bases at J, leaving 16 bases unmatched. Per germline, CDR1 KGHSH and CDR2 LQKENI. The PCR contained 60 Vbeta and 13 Jbeta primers. The protocol was immunoSEQ multiplex PCR, while the TCRdb copy is restricted to in-frame clones and leaves out a portion. The sample totals tens of thousands of clones; its top ten clones hold less than 0.65%. Likely unrecorded immune exposures existed in these nominally healthy donors. Details on this clone: Antigen unknown.

Study findings and constraints: The authors assumed roughly uniform sequencing depth across donors for presence/absence analyses. Most CMV-associated TCR beta chains appeared HLA-restricted in a later analysis.

This chain joins TRBV18 and TRBJ2-2; 8 nucleotides line up with TRBD1. This TCR was recovered from a man over 45 in good health and CMV-seronegative. The sequencing input was PBMCs. The DNA for the CDR3 is TGTGCCAGCTCACGGACAGGGCGCACACCTTCAAACGCCGGGGAGCTGTTTTTT. Translating it yields CASSRTGRTPSNAGELFF.